This T cell receptor (beta chain) was identified in a study of T-cell memory formation after mild COVID-19. This clonotype appeared many times. TCRalpha and TCRbeta libraries used 5'RACE with constant-segment primers and UMIs. TCRdb re-derived calls from the 5' RACE reads in MiXCR, one entry per CDR3 protein. There are some 490,000 distinct CDR3 sequences in the sample; roughly 18% occur only once, and 9% to 15% lies in the top ten. With 2 bases removed from V and 7 bases from J, the gap between germline ends came to 9 bases. The CDR3 contains 13 residues. CDR1 is SGHAT and CDR2 is FQDESV in the germline V gene (reference sequence).

The V gene is TRBV11-1, the J gene TRBJ1-5; the D is unclear. The clonotype comes from an adult woman who had mild COVID-19 (a few samples of this study predate the infection). Cell type and time point are not known. The specimen was PBMCs or a T cell subset sorted from them (not recorded which). CDR3 sequence reads: CASSLQETQPQHF. The CDR3 DNA is TGTGCCAGCAGCTTACAGGAGACCCAGCCCCAGCATTTT.